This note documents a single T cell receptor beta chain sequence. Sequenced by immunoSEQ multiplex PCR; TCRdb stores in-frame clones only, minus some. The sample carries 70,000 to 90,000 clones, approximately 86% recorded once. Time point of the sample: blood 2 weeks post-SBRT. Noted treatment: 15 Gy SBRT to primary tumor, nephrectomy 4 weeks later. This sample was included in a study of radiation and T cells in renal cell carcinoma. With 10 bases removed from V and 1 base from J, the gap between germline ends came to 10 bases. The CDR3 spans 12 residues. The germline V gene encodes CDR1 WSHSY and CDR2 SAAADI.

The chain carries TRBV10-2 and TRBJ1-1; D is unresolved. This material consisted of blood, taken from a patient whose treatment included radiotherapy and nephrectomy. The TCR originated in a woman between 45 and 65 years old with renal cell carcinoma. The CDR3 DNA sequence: TGCGCCACCCGGCGGGAGAACACTGAAGCTTTCTTT. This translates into CATRRENTEAFF.